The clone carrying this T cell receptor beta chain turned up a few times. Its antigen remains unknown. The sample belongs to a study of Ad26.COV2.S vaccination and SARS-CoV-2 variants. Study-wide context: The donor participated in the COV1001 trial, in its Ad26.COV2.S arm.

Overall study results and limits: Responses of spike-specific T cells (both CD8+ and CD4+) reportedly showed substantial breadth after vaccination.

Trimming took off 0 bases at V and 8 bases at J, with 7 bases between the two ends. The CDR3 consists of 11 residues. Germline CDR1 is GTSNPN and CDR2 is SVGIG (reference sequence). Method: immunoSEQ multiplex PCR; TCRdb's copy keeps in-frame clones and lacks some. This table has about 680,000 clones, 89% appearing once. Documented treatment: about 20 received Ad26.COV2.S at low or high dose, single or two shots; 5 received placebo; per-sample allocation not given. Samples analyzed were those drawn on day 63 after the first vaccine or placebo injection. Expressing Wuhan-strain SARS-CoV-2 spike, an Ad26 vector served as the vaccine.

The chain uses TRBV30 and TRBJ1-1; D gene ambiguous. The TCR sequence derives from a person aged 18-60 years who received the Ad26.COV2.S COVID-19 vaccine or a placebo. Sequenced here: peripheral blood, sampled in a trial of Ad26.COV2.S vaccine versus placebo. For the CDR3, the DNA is TGTGCCTGGAGTGTAGAGCTCGAAGCTTTCTTT. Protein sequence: CAWSVELEAFF.